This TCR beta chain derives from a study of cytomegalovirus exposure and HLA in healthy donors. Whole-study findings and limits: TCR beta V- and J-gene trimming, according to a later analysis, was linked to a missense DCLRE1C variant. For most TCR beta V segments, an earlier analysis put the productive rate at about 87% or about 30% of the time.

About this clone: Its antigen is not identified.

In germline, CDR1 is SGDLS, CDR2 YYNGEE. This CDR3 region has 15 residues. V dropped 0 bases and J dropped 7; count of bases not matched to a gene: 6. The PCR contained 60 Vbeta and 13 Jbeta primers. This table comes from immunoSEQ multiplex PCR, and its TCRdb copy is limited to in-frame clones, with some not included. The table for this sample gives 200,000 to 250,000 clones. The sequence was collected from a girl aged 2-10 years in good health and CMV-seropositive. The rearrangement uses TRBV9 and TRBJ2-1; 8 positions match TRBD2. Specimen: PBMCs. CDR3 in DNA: TGTGCCAGCAGCGTAGTCGGGAGGGCCCCGAATGAGCAGTTCTTC. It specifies CASSVVGRAPNEQFF.